This T cell receptor (beta chain) was documented in a study of cytomegalovirus exposure and HLA in healthy donors. The V gene's germline CDR1 is SQVTM and CDR2 ANQGSEA. The CDR3 sequence is 12 residues long. Trimming stripped 4 bases from V and 2 bases from J, with 7 bases between. The PCR was carried out with 60 Vbeta primers and 13 Jbeta primers. Profiled with immunoSEQ multiplex PCR; TCRdb holds only in-frame clones, not every one. Here the sample spans over 70,000 clones, less than 80% being singletons. This clone was found a few times. The receptor was isolated from a male donor in good health and CMV-seronegative. The specimen was PBMCs. The chain recombines TRBV29-1 with TRBJ2-3; a possible D gene is TRBD1 (5 bases). The CDR3 bases are TGCAGCGTTGTGGGGCCCACAGATACGCAGTATTTT. It codes for CSVVGPTDTQYF.